These 7 T cell receptor beta chains share one sample of origin, sequenced in a study of T-cell reconstitution after alpha-beta-depleted transplantation in children. TCRbeta library construction was performed incorporating unique molecular identifiers. Each CDR3 protein gets one entry after TCRdb re-called the PCR reads with MiXCR. The sample records 300,000 to 350,000 distinct CDR3 sequences, around 15% being singletons. Specimen: PBMCs, mostly from graft donor cells, collected 360 days after TCRalphabeta/CD19-depleted stem cell transplant. The receptors derive from a male patient aged 2 to 10 who had a stem cell transplant for acute lymphoblastic leukemia, so the T cells may come from the graft donor.

The chain joins TRBV4-1 to TRBJ1-3, with D tentatively TRBD1 (6 bases). The V gene lost 1 base and the J gene lost 8 bases, with 15 bases spanning the gap. Germline V gives CDR1 MGHRA, CDR2 YSYEKL. This CDR3 region has 15 residues. For the CDR3, the DNA is TGCGCCAGCAGCCAAGCGGAGGGGGTTGGGCACACCATATATTTT. Translating gives CASSQAEGVGHTIYF.

This clonotype was seen ten or more times. The chain is built from TRBV10-3 and TRBJ2-7; 9 positions match TRBD2. CDR3 size: 13 residues. Germline V gives CDR1 ENHRY, CDR2 SYGVKD. The V and J ends lost 5 bases and 7 bases, in that order; junction bases with no gene match: 6. The CDR3 region is CAISKREVREQYF. CDR3 coding DNA: TGTGCCATCAGTAAGCGGGAGGTTCGAGAGCAGTACTTC.

There are a few counts of this clonotype. The CDR3 protein is CSVGGRTIPLHF. The CDR3 DNA follows: TGCAGCGTCGGGGGCCGGACAATTCCCCTCCACTTT. The chain uses TRBV29-1 and TRBJ1-6, with D tentatively TRBD1 (6 bases). CDR1 and CDR2 from the germline V gene are SQVTM and ANQGSEA. The CDR3 runs 12 residues. Trimming left V 6 bases short and J 13 bases short, with 16 bases between.

This clonotype was recorded a few times. This chain joins TRBV9 and TRBJ2-6; D unclear. V dropped 3 bases and J dropped 1 base, with 23 bases sitting between them. The CDR3 consists of 20 residues. CDR1 SGDLS and CDR2 YYNGEE come from the germline V gene. The CDR3 loop is CASSETYALIPDSGANVLTF. The CDR3 region has the DNA TGTGCCAGCAGCGAAACATACGCCCTTATACCAGATTCTGGGGCCAACGTCCTGACTTTC.

This clonotype has a handful of counts. The chain has TRBV6-5 and TRBJ1-3; no clear D gene. In germline, CDR1 is MNHEY, CDR2 SVGAGI. The CDR3 is 13 amino acids. V gave up 0 bases and J gave up 5 bases, with 5 bases separating them. CDR3 sequence reads: CASSYSARNTIYF. The CDR3 DNA sequence: TGTGCCAGCAGTTACTCGGCCCGAAACACCATATATTTT.

This clonotype has a handful of counts. The genes are TRBV4-1 and TRBJ2-4, with D perhaps assigned TRBD1 or TRBD2 (6 bases each). Per germline, CDR1 MGHRA and CDR2 YSYEKL. V lost 4 bases and J 6 bases, leaving 19 bases between the germline ends. The CDR3 spans 16 residues. CDR3 coding DNA: TGCGCCAGCAGCCCTCTAGGGGGGAAAGTAGGAAACATTCAGTACTTC. Translated, it gives CASSPLGGKVGNIQYF.

CDR3 loop: CASSYPDLDPDPSYNEQFF. The DNA of the CDR3 is TGTGCCAGCAGTTACCCCGACCTCGACCCGGACCCTTCCTACAATGAGCAGTTCTTC. V and J are TRBV6-2 or TRBV6-3 and TRBJ2-1; no firm D call. CDR3 length: 19 amino acids. CDR1 MNHEY and CDR2 SVGEGT come from the germline V gene. V was trimmed by 2 bases and J by 1 base, leaving 21 bases between them.